Listed below are T cell receptor beta chains from one sample, sequenced in a study of beta chain features in type 1 diabetes. Repertoires were generated with immunoSEQ multiplex PCR, while TCRdb's copy carries only in-frame clones and drops some. This sample has 300,000 to 450,000 clones, with 10% to 15% found just once. Specimen: naive CD4+ T cells from blood. Every receptor here comes from a man between 18 and 35 years old in good health. CDR3s include the opening cysteine and the closing phenylalanine or tryptophan. The D gene is left open where the match is weak. Clone size appears in some rows only: once, few, many, or a class for an expanded clone.

j_gene	d_gene	abundance	v_gene	CDR3nt	CDR3aa
TRBJ2-5	TRBD1	few	TRBV6-5	TGTGCCAGCAGTCGGGACAGGGAAGAGACCCAGTACTTC	CASSRDREETQYF
TRBJ2-1	TRBD1	NA	TRBV7-7	TGTGCCAGCAGCCGCACGGGACAGGGTGGCCATGAGCAGTTCTTC	CASSRTGQGGHEQFF
TRBJ2-2	NA	NA	TRBV11-1	TGTGCCAGCAGCCCACGGGAGTCCGGGGAGCTGTTTTTT	CASSPRESGELFF
TRBJ2-6	TRBD1	few	TRBV28	TGTGCCAGCAGTCCCCGACAGGGAGTCTCTGGGGCCAACGTCCTGACTTTC	CASSPRQGVSGANVLTF
TRBJ1-1	TRBD1	few	TRBV18	TGTGCCAGCTCACCTGGGACAGGAATGAACACTGAAGCTTTCTTT	CASSPGTGMNTEAFF
TRBJ1-2	NA	NA	TRBV11-2	TGTGCCAGCAGCCTTAGCACAGGGAACTATGGCTACACCTTC	CASSLSTGNYGYTF
TRBJ2-1	NA	few	TRBV30	TGTGCCTTTGTCGACTTGATTCCCTACAATGAGCAGTTCTTC	CAFVDLIPYNEQFF
TRBJ2-5	TRBD1	NA	TRBV25-1	TGTGCCAGCGGAGGACAGGTCTCCCTCGGAGAGACCCAGTACTTC	CASGGQVSLGETQYF
TRBJ2-4	TRBD1	NA	TRBV18	TGTGCCAGCTCACCAGGACAGGGGGGAAACATTCAGTACTTC	CASSPGQGGNIQYF
TRBJ1-5	NA	NA	TRBV30	TGTGCCTGGAAGCGGGGGTCTCAGCCCCAGCATTTT	CAWKRGSQPQHF